The 15 T cell receptor beta chains listed next were all sequenced from one sample in a study of blood T cell repertoires in COVID-19. The method was immunoSEQ multiplex PCR; TCRdb's version includes in-frame clones alone and lacks a portion of them. The data hold about 280,000 clones, with around 88% observed a single time. What was sequenced was PBMCs or T cells enriched from blood (not recorded which). The origin of the receptors is a woman in her 40s who had recovered from COVID-19.

This chain links TRBV11-3 with TRBJ1-2; 8 bases are shared with TRBD1. The germline CDR1 and CDR2 sequences are SGHNT and YENEEA. The CDR3 runs to 13 residues. Losses at the gene ends were 1 base for V and 8 bases for J; bases not matched to a gene: 3. CDR3 in amino acids: CASSLAGGRGYTF. CDR3 sequence (DNA): TGTGCCAGCAGCTTAGCAGGGGGCCGGGGCTACACCTTC.

V usage is TRBV28 and J usage is TRBJ1-1; D not certain. The CDR3 contains 15 residues. The germline V gene encodes CDR1 MDHEN and CDR2 SYDVKM. Trimming cost V 3 bases and J 1 base, with 12 bases left between them. The CDR3 DNA reads as TGTGCCAGCAGTTTGGTAGCCCCCTCGAACACTGAAGCTTTCTTT. Its translation is CASSLVAPSNTEAFF.

A remark on this clone: A read error may produce the germline difference seen at one junction end. The chain links TRBV7-7 to TRBJ2-5; D may be TRBD2 (6 bases). The V gene's germline CDR1 is SSHAT and CDR2 FNYEAQ (reference sequence). This CDR3 contains 18 residues. CDR3 region: CASSLAPGLAGRQETQYF. DNA of the CDR3: TGTGCTAGCAGCTTAGCCCCGGGCCTTGCGGGACGACAAGAGACCCAGTACTTC.

This chain joins TRBV3-1 (or the pseudogene TRBV3-2) and TRBJ2-5; the D gene is possibly TRBD2 (6 bases). V was cut by 3 bases and J by 9 bases, with 20 bases left in between. Germline loops: CDR1 LGHDT, CDR2 YNNKEL (reference sequence). The CDR3 sequence is 15 residues long. The CDR3 sequence: CASSHGRIPGAAQYF. The CDR3 coding sequence is TGTGCCAGCAGCCACGGGAGAATACCCGGAGCGGCCCAGTACTTC.

V is TRBV28 and J is TRBJ1-6, with D perhaps matching TRBD1 (6 bases). This CDR3 region has 16 residues. Trimming removed 3 bases from V and 7 bases from J, with 16 bases in between. Germline-derived CDR1 and CDR2 are MDHEN and SYDVKM. The CDR3 coding sequence is TGTGCCAGCAGTTTGGGGGGGCGGGACACAAATTCACCCCTCCACTTT. Translation gives CASSLGGRDTNSPLHF.

CDR3 loop: CASSPVVARSYNEQFF. CDR3 DNA: TGTGCCAGCTCACCGGTGGTGGCTCGCTCCTACAATGAGCAGTTCTTC. The chain combines TRBV18 with TRBJ2-1; D remains ambiguous. Germline CDR1 KGHSH, CDR2 LQKENI. This CDR3 has 16 amino acids. V shed 3 bases and J shed 0 bases, with 12 bases lying between them.

This chain joins TRBV18 and TRBJ2-5; D is ambiguous. CDR3 length equals 13 residues. CDR1 KGHSH and CDR2 LQKENI come from the germline V gene. V was trimmed by 0 bases and J by 4 bases, leaving 6 bases between them. CDR3 nucleotide sequence: TGTGCCAGCTCACCACCGAGTACAGAGACCCAGTACTTC. Translating it yields CASSPPSTETQYF.

The V call is TRBV11-2, the J call TRBJ1-2; TRBD1 might be the D (5 bases). CDR1 and CDR2 from the germline V gene are SGHAT and FQNNGV. The CDR3 is 14 amino acids. V lost 5 bases and J 8 bases, leaving 18 bases between the germline ends. Written as DNA, the CDR3 is TGTGCCAGCAGCCACAGGACGCGCTTTGAGGGCTACACCTTC. This translates into CASSHRTRFEGYTF. Together with reference TRBV11-2 and TRBJ1-2, the CDR3 gives the full variable domain: EAGVAQSPRYKIIEKRQSVAFWCNPISGHATLYWYQQILGQGPKLLIQFQNNGVVDDSQLPKDRFSAERLKGVDSTLKIQPAKLEDSAVYLCASSHRTRFEGYTFGSGTRLTVV.

The V gene is TRBV28, the J gene TRBJ2-2; TRBD2 might be the D (5 bases). This CDR3 is 13 amino acids long. Per germline, CDR1 MDHEN and CDR2 SYDVKM. V lost 8 bases and J 4 bases, leaving 11 bases between the germline ends. As DNA, the CDR3 is TGTGCCAGCCGGAGGCAGATCACCGGGGAGCTGTTTTTT. This encodes CASRRQITGELFF.

This chain connects TRBV4-3 to TRBJ2-1; 7 bases are shared with TRBD2. The germline CDR1 and CDR2 sequences are LGHNA and YSLEER. The V and J ends lost 0 bases and 6 bases, in that order; junction bases with no gene match: 5. CDR3 length equals 15 residues. This CDR3 is CASSQEVGGSNEQFF. The CDR3 nucleotides are TGCGCCAGCAGCCAAGAGGTCGGCGGGAGCAATGAGCAGTTCTTC.

This clone is a singleton in its sample. The chain employs TRBV2 and TRBJ2-1; 13 positions agree with TRBD2. Germline V gene lookup returns CDR1 SNHLY and CDR2 FYNNEI. The CDR3 consists of 21 residues. The trim removed 7 bases at V and 0 bases at J, leaving 18 bases unmatched. The CDR3 loop is CASTVGWAWGLAGSSYNEQFF. The CDR3 nucleotides read TGTGCCAGCACGGTAGGGTGGGCCTGGGGACTAGCGGGAAGCTCCTACAATGAGCAGTTCTTC.

This chain links TRBV18 with TRBJ1-1; the match to TRBD1 covers 11 bases. Germline V gene data show CDR1 as KGHSH and CDR2 as LQKENI. The CDR3 loop spans 15 amino acids. Germline trimming cut 6 bases from V and 5 bases from J; bases unmatched to any gene: 8. The CDR3 reads CASSAGTGGITEAFF. CDR3 nucleotide sequence: TGTGCCAGCTCGGCAGGGACAGGGGGTATTACTGAAGCTTTCTTT.

This chain uses TRBV28 with TRBJ2-7; 10 nucleotides line up with TRBD1. This CDR3 region has 16 residues. CDR1 MDHEN and CDR2 SYDVKM come from the germline V gene. Trimming took 5 bases from V and 4 from J; bases not matched to a gene: 11. The CDR3: CASSPAPGQGYYEQYF. The CDR3 DNA reads as TGTGCCAGCAGTCCCGCACCGGGACAGGGGTATTACGAGCAGTACTTC. Variable domain in full (rest from reference TRBV28 and TRBJ2-7): DVKVTQSSRYLVKRTGEKVFLECVQDMDHENMFWYRQDPGLGLRLIYFSYDVKMKEKGDIPEGYSVSREKKERFSLILESASTNQTSMYLCASSPAPGQGYYEQYFGPGTRLTVT.

This rearrangement joins TRBV6-5 to TRBJ2-7, with 8 bases lining up with TRBD1. CDR1 is MNHEY and CDR2 is SVGAGI in the germline V gene. The CDR3 consists of 14 residues. The J segment lost 2 bases and the V segment lost 6 bases, leaving 6 bases of the junction unmatched. CDR3 region: CASRGTGSTYEQYF. The CDR3 DNA reads TGTGCCAGCAGGGGGACAGGCTCGACCTACGAGCAGTACTTC.

The V call is TRBV28, the J call TRBJ1-2, with TRBD1 identical over 8 bases. The CDR3 length is 14 residues. J lost 8 bases, V lost 6 bases, and 11 bases had no gene match. Per the germline V gene, CDR1 is MDHEN and CDR2 is SYDVKM. DNA of the CDR3: TGTGCCAGCAGCCCGGGAACAGGGGGATCCGGCTACACCTTC. It yields the protein CASSPGTGGSGYTF.